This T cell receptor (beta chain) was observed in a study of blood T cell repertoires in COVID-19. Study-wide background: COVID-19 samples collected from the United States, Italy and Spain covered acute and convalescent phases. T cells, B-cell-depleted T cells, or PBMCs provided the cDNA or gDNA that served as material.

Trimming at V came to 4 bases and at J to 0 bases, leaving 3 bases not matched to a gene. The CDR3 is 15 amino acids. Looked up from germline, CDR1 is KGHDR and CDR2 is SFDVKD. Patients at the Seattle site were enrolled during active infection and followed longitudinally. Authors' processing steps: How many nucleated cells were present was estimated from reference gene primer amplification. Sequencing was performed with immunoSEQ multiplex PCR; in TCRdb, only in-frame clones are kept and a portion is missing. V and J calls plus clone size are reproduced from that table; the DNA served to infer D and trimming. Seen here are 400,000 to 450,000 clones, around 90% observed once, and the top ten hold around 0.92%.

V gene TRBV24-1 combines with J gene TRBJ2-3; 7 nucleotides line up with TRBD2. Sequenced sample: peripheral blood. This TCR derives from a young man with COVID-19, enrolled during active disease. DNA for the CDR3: TGTGCCACCAGTGACGCTAGCGGAAGCACAGATACGCAGTATTTT. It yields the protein CATSDASGSTDTQYF.